This entry concerns a single T cell receptor beta chain. The J segment lost 4 bases and the V segment lost 4 bases, leaving 6 bases of the junction unmatched. Per germline, CDR1 SQVTM and CDR2 ANQGSEA. The CDR3 contains 13 residues. This specimen belongs to a study of control samples from healthy donors and cancer patients. Clones were sequenced by immunoSEQ multiplex PCR, and TCRdb holds only the in-frame ones, with some missing. Of roughly 80,000 clones listed, just under 90% are singletons. V gene TRBV29-1 combines with J gene TRBJ1-1, with TRBD1 matching 7 bases. The sample was blood. This receptor was obtained from a man over 45 in good health. CDR3 amino acids: CSVGQGVSTEAFF. The CDR3 DNA reads TGCAGCGTTGGGCAGGGGGTAAGCACTGAAGCTTTCTTT.